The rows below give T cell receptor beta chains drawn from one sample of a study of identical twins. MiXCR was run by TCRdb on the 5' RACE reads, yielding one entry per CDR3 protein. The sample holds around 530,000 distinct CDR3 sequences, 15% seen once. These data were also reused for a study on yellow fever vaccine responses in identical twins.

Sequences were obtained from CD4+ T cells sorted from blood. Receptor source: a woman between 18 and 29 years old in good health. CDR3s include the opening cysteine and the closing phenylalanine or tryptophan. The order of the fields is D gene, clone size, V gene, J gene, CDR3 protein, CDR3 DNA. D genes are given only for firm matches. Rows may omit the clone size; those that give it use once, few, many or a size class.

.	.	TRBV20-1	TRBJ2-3	CSARGPSRGTQYF	TGCAGTGCTAGAGGCCCTTCTAGGGGTACGCAGTATTTT
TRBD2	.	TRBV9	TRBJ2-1	CASSVIASGSGEQFF	TGTGCCAGCAGCGTAATCGCTAGCGGGAGTGGTGAGCAGTTCTTC
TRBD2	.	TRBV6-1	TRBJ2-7	CASVRTSGLYEQYF	TGTGCCAGCGTAAGGACTAGCGGGCTGTACGAGCAGTACTTC
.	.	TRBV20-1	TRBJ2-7	CSATRQNYEQYF	TGCAGTGCTACGCGACAGAATTACGAGCAGTACTTC
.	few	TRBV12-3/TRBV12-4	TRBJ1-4	CASSQTPRREKLFF	TGTGCCAGCAGCCAGACACCTAGGCGGGAAAAACTGTTTTTT
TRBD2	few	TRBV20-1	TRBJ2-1	CSASSAGVPNEQFF	TGCAGTGCTAGTTCCGCGGGAGTTCCCAATGAGCAGTTCTTC
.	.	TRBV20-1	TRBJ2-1	CSARYLTGGFF	TGCAGTGCTAGATATCTGACTGGGGGGTTCTTC
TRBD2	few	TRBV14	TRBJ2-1	CASSQPQDGRALNEQFF	TGTGCCAGCAGCCAACCACAGGACGGGAGGGCCTTGAATGAGCAGTTCTTC
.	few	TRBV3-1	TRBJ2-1	CASSQVPEGYNEQFF	TGTGCCAGCAGCCAAGTTCCTGAGGGCTACAATGAGCAGTTCTTC
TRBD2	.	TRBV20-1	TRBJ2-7	CSARDLTSPRWEQYF	TGCAGTGCTAGAGATTTGACTAGCCCCCGGTGGGAGCAGTACTTC
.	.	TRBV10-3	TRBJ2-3	CATNTDRTSTDTQYF	TGTGCCACCAATACAGACCGCACTAGCACAGATACGCAGTATTTT
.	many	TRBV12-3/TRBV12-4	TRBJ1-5	CASSPRQAPNQPQHF	TGTGCCAGCAGTCCACGACAGGCCCCCAATCAGCCCCAGCATTTT
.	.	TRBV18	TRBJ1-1	CASSPKGRDTEAFF	TGTGCCAGCTCACCAAAGGGCAGGGACACTGAAGCTTTCTTT
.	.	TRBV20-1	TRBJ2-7	CSAGGLASSYEQYF	TGCAGTGCTGGGGGCCTGGCGAGCTCCTACGAGCAGTACTTC
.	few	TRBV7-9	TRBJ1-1	CASSLERENTEAFF	TGTGCCAGCAGCTTAGAAAGGGAGAACACTGAAGCTTTCTTT